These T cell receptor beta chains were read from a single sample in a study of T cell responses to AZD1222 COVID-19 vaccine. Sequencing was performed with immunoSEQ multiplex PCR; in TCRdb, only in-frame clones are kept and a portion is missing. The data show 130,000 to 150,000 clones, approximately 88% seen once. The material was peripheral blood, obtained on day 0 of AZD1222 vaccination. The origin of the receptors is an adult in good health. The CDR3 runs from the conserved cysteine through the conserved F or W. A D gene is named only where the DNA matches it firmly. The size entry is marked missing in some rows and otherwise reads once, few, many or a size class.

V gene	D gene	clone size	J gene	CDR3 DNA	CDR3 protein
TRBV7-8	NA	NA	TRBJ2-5	TGTGCCAGCAGCTTACCCCTGAGAGAGACCCAGTACTTC	CASSLPLRETQYF
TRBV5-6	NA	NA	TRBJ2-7	TGTGCCAGCAGCTTCTGGGGCTACGAGCAGTACTTC	CASSFWGYEQYF
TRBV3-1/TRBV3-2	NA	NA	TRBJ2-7	TGTGCCAGCAGCCAAGCAGCGGTTATCTCCTACGAGCAGTACTTC	CASSQAAVISYEQYF
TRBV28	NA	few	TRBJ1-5	TGTGCCAGCAGTTCGCCTGGGGGCCTTAGCAATCAGCCCCAGCATTTT	CASSSPGGLSNQPQHF
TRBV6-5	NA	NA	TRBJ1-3	TGTGCCAGCAGTTTCAACAGGGCAGCTGGAAACACCATATATTTT	CASSFNRAAGNTIYF
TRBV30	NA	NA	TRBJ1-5	TGTGCCTGGAGTGGAGGGAGTGGTCAGCCCCAGCATTTT	CAWSGGSGQPQHF
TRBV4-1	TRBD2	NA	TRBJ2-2	TGCGCCAGCAGCCAAGATCCGGGGGGAGGGGCGGCCGGGGAGCTGTTTTTT	CASSQDPGGGAAGELFF
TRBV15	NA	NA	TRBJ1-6	TGTGCCACCAGCAGAGAAGAAGCCCGGTCACCCCTCCACTTT	CATSREEARSPLHF
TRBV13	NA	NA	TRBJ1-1	TGTGCCAGCAGCTTAGTGTCGGACCGGACTGCTTTCTTT	CASSLVSDRTAFF
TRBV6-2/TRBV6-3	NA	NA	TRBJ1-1	TGTGCCAGCAGTAGCGGGGGAGAAGCTTTCTTT	CASSSGGEAFF
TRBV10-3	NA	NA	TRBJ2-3	TGTGCCACAGGGTTAGGTACTACCAACACAGATACGCAGTATTTT	CATGLGTTNTDTQYF
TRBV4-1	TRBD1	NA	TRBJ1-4	TGCGCCAGCAGCCAAGAGGGGACAGGGGCTGAAAAACTGTTTTTT	CASSQEGTGAEKLFF
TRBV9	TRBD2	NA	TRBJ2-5	TGTGCCAGCAGCCTTAGCGGGAGGGCTGAGACCCAGTACTTC	CASSLSGRAETQYF
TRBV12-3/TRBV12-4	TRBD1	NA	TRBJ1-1	TGTGCCAGCAGCCCAGGGGGTGAAGCTTTCTTT	CASSPGGEAFF
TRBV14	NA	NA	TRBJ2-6	TGTGCCAGCAGCCCTCAGGTCGGGGGGGCCAACGTCCTGACTTTC	CASSPQVGGANVLTF
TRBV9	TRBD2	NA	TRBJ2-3	TGTGCCAGCAGCGAACTAGCGGGAGTAGAAGATACGCAGTATTTT	CASSELAGVEDTQYF
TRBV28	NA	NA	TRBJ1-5	TGTGCCAGCAGTTTACTAGGGATGCCCCAGCATTTT	CASSLLGMPQHF
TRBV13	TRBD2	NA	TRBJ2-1	TGTGCCAGCCGCCGGGGGGGGGCGAGGACTAGCGGATCAGATGAGCAGTTCTTC	CASRRGGARTSGSDEQFF
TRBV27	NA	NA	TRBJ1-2	TGTGCCAGCAGTTTATCAGGTCGGGGGTATGGCTACACCTTC	CASSLSGRGYGYTF
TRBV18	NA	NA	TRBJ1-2	TGTGCCAGCTCACCAGGGTCCGAAATCTATGGCTACACCTTC	CASSPGSEIYGYTF
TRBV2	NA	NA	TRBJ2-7	TGTGCCAGCAGTGAGGACTACGAGCAGTACTTC	CASSEDYEQYF
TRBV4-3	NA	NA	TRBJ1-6	TGCGCCAGCAGCCAAGATCATTCGACAGACCCCAATAATTCACCCCTCCACTTT	CASSQDHSTDPNNSPLHF
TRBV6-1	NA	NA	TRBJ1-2	TGTGCCAGCAGTGAAAGAGGGCCGGCCCTAATCTATGGCTACACCTTC	CASSERGPALIYGYTF
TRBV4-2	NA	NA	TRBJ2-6	TGTGCCAGCAGCCAAGATCTGGCGCGGAGAGCATCTGGGGCCAACGTCCTGACTTTC	CASSQDLARRASGANVLTF
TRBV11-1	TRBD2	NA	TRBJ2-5	TGTGCCAGCAGCCTCAGCGGGGGGGATCAAGAGACCCAGTACTTC	CASSLSGGDQETQYF
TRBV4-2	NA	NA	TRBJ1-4	TGTGCCAGCAGCCAATCGAACAGGGTGGGGAATGAAAAACTGTTTTTT	CASSQSNRVGNEKLFF
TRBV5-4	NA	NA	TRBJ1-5	TGTGCCAGCAGCTTGGGGGGATATAGCAATCAGCCCCAGCATTTT	CASSLGGYSNQPQHF
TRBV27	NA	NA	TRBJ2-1	TGTGCCACTACAACCCAGACGGGTAACCCAGCAACTGAGCAGTTCTTC	CATTTQTGNPATEQFF
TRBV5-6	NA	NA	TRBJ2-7	TGTGCCAGCAGCTTGGGAGACTCAGCCTACGAGCAGTACTTC	CASSLGDSAYEQYF
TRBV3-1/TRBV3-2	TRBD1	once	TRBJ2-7	TGTGCCAGCAGCCAAGGCCAGACAGGGTACTACGAGCAGTACTTC	CASSQGQTGYYEQYF
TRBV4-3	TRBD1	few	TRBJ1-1	TGCGCCAGCAGCCCCGGACAGGGTTCCACTGAAGCTTTCTTT	CASSPGQGSTEAFF
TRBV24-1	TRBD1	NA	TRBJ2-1	TGTGCCACCAGTGATGCCCGGACAGGGTCTGTCAATGAGCAGTTCTTC	CATSDARTGSVNEQFF
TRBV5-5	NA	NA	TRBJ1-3	TGTGCCAGCAGCTGGACGGTGGGCGACACCATATATTTT	CASSWTVGDTIYF
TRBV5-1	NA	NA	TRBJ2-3	TGCGCCAGCAGCTTGGCGGGCAGTTTGACAGATACGCAGTATTTT	CASSLAGSLTDTQYF
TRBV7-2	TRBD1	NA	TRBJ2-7	TGTGCCAGCAGCCCTGTGAGGCAGGGGGCCTACGAGCAGTACTTC	CASSPVRQGAYEQYF
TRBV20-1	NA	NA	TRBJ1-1	TGCAGTGCTAGTAGCAGCAACAGTGAAGCTTTCTTT	CSASSSNSEAFF
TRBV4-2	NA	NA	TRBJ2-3	TGTGCCAGCAGCCGGAGCACAGATACGCAGTATTTT	CASSRSTDTQYF
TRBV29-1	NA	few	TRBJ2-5	TGCAGCGTTGAAGGCCGGGGGGCAGAGACCCAGTACTTC	CSVEGRGAETQYF
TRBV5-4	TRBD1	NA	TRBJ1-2	TGTGCCAGCAGTTCGGGACAGTTGATGGGCGGCTACACCTTC	CASSSGQLMGGYTF
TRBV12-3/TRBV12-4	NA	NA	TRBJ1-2	TGTGCCAGCAGTGAAGAAGGACGGGATGGCTACACCTTC	CASSEEGRDGYTF
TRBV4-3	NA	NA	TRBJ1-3	TGCGCCAGCAGCCAAGACCGGGACGCATACTCTGGAAACACCATATATTTT	CASSQDRDAYSGNTIYF
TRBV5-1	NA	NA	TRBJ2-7	TGCGCCAGCAGCCCCCTGAGCGCCTACGAGCAGTACTTC	CASSPLSAYEQYF
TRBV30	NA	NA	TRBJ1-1	TGTGCCTGGAGTAAAAAGGACGGCACTGAAGCTTTCTTT	CAWSKKDGTEAFF
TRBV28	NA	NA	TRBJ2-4	TGTGCCAGCAGTTCAAGACAGCTAGCCAAAAACATTCAGTACTTC	CASSSRQLAKNIQYF
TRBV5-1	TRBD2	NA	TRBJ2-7	TGCGCCAGCAGCCCTGGGGGGGGGACTAATACGAGGCAGTACTTC	CASSPGGGTNTRQYF
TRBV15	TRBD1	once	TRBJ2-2	TGTGCCACCAGCAGAGGAGGGGGCGCCGGGGAGCTGTTTTTT	CATSRGGGAGELFF
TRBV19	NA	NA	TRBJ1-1	TGTGCCAGTAGTTTTGGGACCTCCTACACTGAAGCTTTCTTT	CASSFGTSYTEAFF
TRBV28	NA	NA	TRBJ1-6	TGTGCCACGGAGACGGCGAGCTCCTATAATTCACCCCTCCACTTT	CATETASSYNSPLHF
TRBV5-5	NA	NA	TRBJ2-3	TGTGCCAGCAGCTTGGGGTCAGCTCCTAGCACAGATACGCAGTATTTT	CASSLGSAPSTDTQYF
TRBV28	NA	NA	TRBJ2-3	TGTGCCAGCAGTTTAAGGGGACTGGGCACAGATACGCAGTATTTT	CASSLRGLGTDTQYF
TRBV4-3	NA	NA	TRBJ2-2	TGCGCCAGCAGCCATGTCTCCAGCGGGGAGCTGTTTTTT	CASSHVSSGELFF
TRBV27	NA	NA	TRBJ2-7	TGTGCCAGCAGTTATCGACAGTCTTCCTACGAGCAGTACTTC	CASSYRQSSYEQYF
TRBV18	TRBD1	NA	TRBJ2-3	TGTGCCAGCAGGGGACAGGGGCAATCCACAGATACGCAGTATTTT	CASRGQGQSTDTQYF
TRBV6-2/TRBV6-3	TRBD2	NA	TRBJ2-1	TGTGCCAGCAGTTACACTAGCGGGAGTATCTACAATGAGCAGTTCTTC	CASSYTSGSIYNEQFF
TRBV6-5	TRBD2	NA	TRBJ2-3	TGTGCCAGCAGCGTTAGCGGGAGGCCCGCAGATACGCAGTATTTT	CASSVSGRPADTQYF
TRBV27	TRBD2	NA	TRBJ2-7	TGTGCCAGCAGTTTATCGGGACTAGCGCCAACCTACGAGCAGTACTTC	CASSLSGLAPTYEQYF
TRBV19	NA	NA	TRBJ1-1	TGTGCCAGTAGTATATTCCCTACGGGCACTGAAGCTTTCTTT	CASSIFPTGTEAFF
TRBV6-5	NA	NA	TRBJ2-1	TGTGCCAGCAGCCGAGGTAGATCCTACAATGAGCAGTTCTTC	CASSRGRSYNEQFF
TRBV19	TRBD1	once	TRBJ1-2	TGTGCCAGCCTAGGGTCGCGAGGTAGGGGGCAGCAGAACTATGGCTACACCTTC	CASLGSRGRGQQNYGYTF
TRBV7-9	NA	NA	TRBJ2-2	TGTGCCAGCAGCTTGGGAGTTCCCACCGGGGAGCTGTTTTTT	CASSLGVPTGELFF